These T cell receptor beta chains were read from a single sample in a study of cytomegalovirus exposure and HLA in healthy donors. Clones were sequenced by immunoSEQ multiplex PCR, and TCRdb holds only the in-frame ones, with some missing. Altogether 50,000 to 70,000 clones are present, 85% to 95% being singletons, with the ten largest covering 5.5% to 7.5%. Sequencing was performed on PBMCs. These receptor sequences come from a woman between 18 and 29 years old in good health and CMV-seropositive. Each CDR3 is given with its conserved first and last residue. The order of the fields is clone size, J gene, D gene, V gene, CDR3 DNA, CDR3 protein. The D gene is left open where the match is weak. Expanded clones get a size class; other rows say once, few or many, or leave the size out.

>-|TRBJ2-7|-|TRBV30
TGTGCCTGTAATCGGAAGGAGGGAAGATCCTACGAGCAGTACTTC
CACNRKEGRSYEQYF
>-|TRBJ1-1|TRBD1|TRBV6-5
TGTGCCAGCAGTTACGGGACAGGGGCTGAAGCTTTCTTT
CASSYGTGAEAFF
>-|TRBJ1-1|-|TRBV29-1
TGCAGCGCCGGGAAAGTGGTCAGCTCGAACACTGAAGCTTTCTTT
CSAGKVVSSNTEAFF
>-|TRBJ2-1|TRBD2|TRBV7-6
TGTGCCAGCAGCTTAGAATTAGCGGGAGGTTACAATGAGCAGTTCTTC
CASSLELAGGYNEQFF
>-|TRBJ1-3|-|TRBV2
TGTGCCAGCAGCGAGGCATCGGTCTCTGGAAACACCATATATTTT
CASSEASVSGNTIYF
>-|TRBJ2-1|TRBD2|TRBV5-4
TGTGCCAGCACCTGGACTAGTAGCAATGAGCAGTTCTTC
CASTWTSSNEQFF
>-|TRBJ2-7|TRBD1|TRBV4-2
TGTGCCAGCAGCCGCCCGGGACAGGGGGTCTACGAGCAGTACTTC
CASSRPGQGVYEQYF
>-|TRBJ2-3|TRBD2|TRBV5-1
TGCGCCACCAAGATTTTTGCGGGAGAAGATACGCAGTATTTT
CATKIFAGEDTQYF
>-|TRBJ2-6|TRBD2|TRBV4-1
TGCGCCACCTCCCCGACTAGCGGGAGCAATGGGGCCAACGTCCTGACTTTC
CATSPTSGSNGANVLTF
>-|TRBJ2-3|-|TRBV6-1
TGTGCCAACAAAGGGGTTGCAGATACGCAGTATTTT
CANKGVADTQYF
>-|TRBJ2-3|TRBD2|TRBV7-7
TGTGCTAGCAGCCCCGGGACTAGCGGAACAGATACGCAGTATTTT
CASSPGTSGTDTQYF
>-|TRBJ2-7|TRBD2|TRBV30
TGTGCCTGGAGAGCGGGGGGCCGGTACGAGCAGTACTTC
CAWRAGGRYEQYF
>-|TRBJ1-3|-|TRBV29-1
TGCAGCGTTACGGTCTCTGGAAACACCATATATTTT
CSVTVSGNTIYF
>-|TRBJ1-2|-|TRBV13
TGTGCCAGCAGCCCTGACAGAGACAACTATGGCTACACCTTC
CASSPDRDNYGYTF
>-|TRBJ1-2|TRBD1|TRBV6-1
TGTGCCAGCAGTGGGACAGGGGACCTCAACTATGGCTACACCTTC
CASSGTGDLNYGYTF
>-|TRBJ2-7|TRBD2|TRBV2
TGTGCCAGCATCTCTTTCGGGGGGGGTAGCACCTACGAGCAGTACTTC
CASISFGGGSTYEQYF
>-|TRBJ2-6|-|TRBV2
TGTGCCAGCAGTGGCGTGCGGAGTGGGGCCAACGTCCTGACTTTC
CASSGVRSGANVLTF
>-|TRBJ2-1|TRBD2|TRBV7-9
TGTGCCAGCAGCTCCCGAAGACTAGCGGACTCCTACAATGAGCAGTTCTTC
CASSSRRLADSYNEQFF
>-|TRBJ2-5|-|TRBV7-9
TGTGCCAGCCTGAGGGAAGAGACCCAGTACTTC
CASLREETQYF
>-|TRBJ1-1|TRBD1|TRBV19
TGTGCCAGTAGTATGAGGGGGCTAAATGCTGAAGCTTTCTTT
CASSMRGLNAEAFF
>-|TRBJ2-5|-|TRBV29-1
TGCAGCGTTGAAGAGGGGCTCCAGGGTCGCTCCCAAGAGACCCAGTACTTC
CSVEEGLQGRSQETQYF
>-|TRBJ1-1|-|TRBV6-5
TGTGCCAGCAGTCGGGGGGGCACTGAAGCTTTCTTT
CASSRGGTEAFF
>-|TRBJ1-2|-|TRBV19
TGTGCCAGTAGCCCTAGGGAGACGGATGGCTACACCTTC
CASSPRETDGYTF
>-|TRBJ2-7|TRBD2|TRBV5-4
TGTGCCAGTCAGCCCGGGACTAGCGACCACTACGAGCAGTACTTC
CASQPGTSDHYEQYF
>-|TRBJ2-1|TRBD2|TRBV28
TGTGCCAGCAGGGGACTACCGCCTAGGGATGAGCAGTTCTTC
CASRGLPPRDEQFF
>-|TRBJ1-2|-|TRBV5-4
TGTGCCAGCAGCTTGTCTGGACAGCCGCAAGGCTACACCTTC
CASSLSGQPQGYTF
>-|TRBJ1-1|-|TRBV6-6
TGTGCCAGCAACCTGAGGGCGGGCTCTCCGAACACTGAAGCTTTCTTT
CASNLRAGSPNTEAFF
>-|TRBJ1-2|-|TRBV15
TGTGCCACCCGGAGGGAGAAGAGAGCGTATGAAGGCTACACCTTC
CATRREKRAYEGYTF
>-|TRBJ1-1|-|TRBV5-6
TGTGCCAGCAGCTTAGTCCAGGACACTGAAGCTTTCTTT
CASSLVQDTEAFF
>-|TRBJ2-7|-|TRBV4-2
TGTGCCAGCAGCCAAGACTCCGGATCGGGAGAGCAGTACTTC
CASSQDSGSGEQYF
>-|TRBJ2-5|TRBD1|TRBV30
TGTGCCTGGAAGGGACAGGGCGTGACCCAGTACTTC
CAWKGQGVTQYF
>-|TRBJ2-1|TRBD2|TRBV28
TGTGCCAGCAGTTCTCTAGCGGGAGCGATGAATGAGCAGTTCTTC
CASSSLAGAMNEQFF
>once|TRBJ1-1|-|TRBV5-3
TGTGCCAGAAGCTTTTTGGTGGGACAAGTGAACACTGAAGCTTTCTTT
CARSFLVGQVNTEAFF
>-|TRBJ2-7|-|TRBV7-9
TGTGCCAGCAGCTTACACAGCCCTAACCACGAGCAGTACTTC
CASSLHSPNHEQYF